This T cell receptor beta chain was profiled in a study of human T cells and chemical hapten exposure. The sample holds a few counts of this clonotype. TCRdb reprocessed the RACE reads via MiXCR and lists one record per CDR3 protein. Here the sample spans about 96,000 distinct CDR3 sequences, 7.5% to 10% being singletons. The CDR3 has 15 amino acids. As for time point: patch test 2, 6 weeks after DPC sensitization. As to treatment: therapeutic diphenylcyclopropenone sensitization with weekly scalp DPC. The receptor was isolated from a woman aged 40-49 years with alopecia areata. Some clones in this sample may be carry-over from other donors' samples. Sample: whole blood, taken in connection with sensitization to the hapten diphenylcyclopropenone (DPC). The V gene is TRBV3-2, the J gene TRBJ2-1; TRBD2, the D gene given by the table, was not confirmed from the DNA. TRBV3-2 has pseudogene status. The CDR3 sequence: CASSPRLAGNVEQFF. The CDR3 region has the DNA TGTGCCAGCAGCCCCCGACTAGCGGGAAACGTGGAGCAGTTCTTC.